This T cell receptor (beta chain) was sequenced for a study of shared clonotypes between healthy human individuals (dated by TCRdb to the early 2020s). At the level of the whole study: The cohort included a few men and a couple of women between 18 and 49 years of age. Different laboratories and diverse techniques were used to prepare libraries and sequence TCR repertoires, to increase sequencing depth and limit assay-specific biases. To estimate repertoire size and how much clonotypes are shared between individuals, the study performed deep sequencing of blood TCR repertoires from 4 to 6 healthy adults. Leukapheresis yielded between about 0.85 and 10 billion PBMCs per donor. For each donor, CD4 naive and CD4 memory were each run on three plates, CD8 naive on two plates, and CD8 memory on one plate.

Using the deep immunoSEQ assay, TCR CDR3 regions were amplified from genomic DNA by multiplex PCR. Genomic DNA extracted from each cell subset was distributed evenly over all wells of several immunoSEQ 96-well plates, and each plate served as one replicate. For sorted subsets, each replicate PCR was loaded with 200 ng genomic DNA, equivalent to about 30,000 T cell genomes. Purified libraries were measured with a Qubit 3.0 fluorometer, size-checked on a Bioanalyzer 2100, and measured again with the KAPA Library Quantification kit. Every immunoSEQ 96-well plate was sequenced on a separate single-read 150-cycle Illumina NextSeq 550 flow cell. The study's processing was this. The immunoSEQ output contained only junctional sequences without quality scores, so filtering could not match that applied to full-length reads. To assign V/J genes and CDR3, sequences were annotated using PyIR, a Python wrapper for IgBLAST v1.9, with IMGT germline references. Any read was removed if the V/J assignment was weak (E-value above 1e-6), the CDR3 was missing, or the read contained stop codons, out-of-frame junctions, or ambiguous translated residues. V3J clonotypes were defined by identical inferred V gene, J gene, and CDR3 amino acid sequence. Percentage overlap between repertoires was computed as shared unique clonotypes divided by the size of the smaller repertoire. Repertoire richness was assessed with RTK rarefaction, the Chao1 estimator, and Recon v2.1 estimates of unobserved clonotypes. OLGA was used to compute generation probabilities for all TCRbeta clonotypes that the gDNA method yielded from four donors. Entries here come from immuneACCESS through TCRdb and include only in-frame sequences with V and J called. Some clones fail to appear in such tables; in the studies checked, an unresolved V gene covers under half of the shortfall, and the cause of the remainder is unknown. From that table come the V and J calls and clone size; the DNA was used to work out D and trimming. This sample comprises approximately 620,000 clones, less than 98% of them detected only once. The ten largest clones represent about 0.057% of the sample.

The donors were healthy, HIV-negative adults who had no recently reported acute infections or vaccinations. Only Caucasian adults living in Nashville, Tennessee, USA were represented among the donors. CD4+ T cells were enriched by magnetic negative selection, after which naive cells were positively selected on CD45RA and the negative fraction was taken as the memory subset. After blood collection by leukapheresis, PBMCs were isolated using Ficoll-Histopaque density gradient centrifugation and then cryopreserved in the vapor phase of liquid nitrogen. Purity and quantity of every magnetically sorted T cell population were checked by analytical flow cytometry. Each sorted fraction had its genomic DNA isolated and then quantified by UV absorbance on a Nanodrop 2000c. In the case of this clone: Its specific antigen is unknown. No base quality information exists; no much larger clone differs at one position.

Results the study describes overall, beyond this receptor: Sampling was restricted to blood, and TCR repertoires in tissue are likely to differ from TCR repertoires in blood. Sharing across a few donors was observed for about 5% of naive CD4, 3% to 4% of naive CD8, 2% to 2.5% of memory CD4, and around 0.4% of memory CD8 clonotypes. Naive subsets generally had larger estimated clonotype richness than memory subsets did. Pairwise subsampling led to the expectation that sequencing depth would affect the degree of clonotype sharing among donors. The genetic and exposure-history diversity represented was limited by the small number of donors. Clonotypes shared by all four sorted-subset donors showed higher generation probabilities than non-shared clonotypes. Rarefaction of sorted-subset datasets indicated incomplete sequencing despite the large sequencing depth.

V is clipped by 6 bases and J by 2 bases, and the sequence between their germline boundaries is 17 bases long. There are 15 amino acids in the CDR3, from cysteine to phenylalanine inclusive. The only DNA kept is the CDR3, 45 bases in frame from the first base. The germline V gene (reference sequence) supplies CDR1 MNHNY and CDR2 SVGAGI. Rearrangement joined TRBV6-6 to TRBJ2-7, with a weak D call of TRBD1 (6 bases match). The sequenced material came from naive CD4+ T cells sorted from blood. According to the study, the label for this sample's cell subset or site signals: CD45RA+ positively selected. The receptor's source is a woman younger than 45 in good health. The CDR3 here reads CASSYNQGNTYEQYF. The nucleotide sequence is given as TGTGCCAGCAGCTATAACCAGGGGAACACCTACGAGCAGTACTTC.